This paragraph covers one T cell receptor (beta chain) sequence. Its antigen is unidentified. The primer mix had 60 Vbeta and 13 Jbeta primers. Clones were read by immunoSEQ multiplex PCR, and TCRdb kept only the in-frame ones, dropping some. The repertoire holds about 150,000 clones, roughly 80% seen once, with around 4.1% in the top ten. This sample was included in a study of cytomegalovirus exposure and HLA in healthy donors. General study points: V- and J-gene trimming of TCR beta was linked (in a later analysis) to a missense DCLRE1C variant. Some V segments could not be told apart, so they were left out, TRBV6-2 and TRBV6-3 among them.

CDR1 and CDR2 from the germline V gene are MNHNS and SASEGT. V was cut by 3 bases and J by 0 bases, with 15 bases left in between. The CDR3 totals 17 residues. This sequence was found in a woman between 40 and 55 years old in good health and CMV-seronegative. The chain carries TRBV6-1 and TRBJ1-5, with D possibly being TRBD1 (5 bases). The source material was PBMCs. The CDR3 here is CASSEAEEGLSNQPQHF. The CDR3 DNA reads TGTGCCAGCAGTGAGGCTGAGGAGGGGCTTAGCAATCAGCCCCAGCATTTT.